Listed here are 17 T cell receptor beta chains from one sample, sequenced in a study of Graves' ophthalmopathy and Graves' hyperthyroidism. RNA served as the template for amplifying TCR beta CDR3 regions. First-round RT-PCR employed HTBI primers, with a second-round multiplex PCR after it. TCRdb passed the multiplex PCR reads through MiXCR, listing each CDR3 protein once. The table records some 1.1 million distinct CDR3 sequences, 35% to 45% of them present only once. The sample comprised peripheral blood or thyroid tissue (not recorded which). Every receptor here comes from an adult man with Graves' hyperthyroidism.

This clonotype appeared many times. The gene calls are TRBV7-9 and TRBJ1-2, with D maybe TRBD1 (5 bases). The germline CDR1 and CDR2 sequences are SEHNR and FQNEAQ (reference sequence). V shed 3 bases and J shed 7 bases, with 21 bases lying between them. The CDR3 loop spans 16 amino acids. CDR3 nucleotides: TGTGCCAGCAGCTTGGCTTGGTCCGGAGGGACCGCTGGCTACACCTTC. Translating gives CASSLAWSGGTAGYTF.

This chain uses TRBV7-9 with TRBJ2-2; TRBD1 matches 8 bases. The J segment lost 7 bases and the V segment lost 8 bases, leaving 9 bases of the junction unmatched. The CDR3 consists of 14 residues. CDR1 is SEHNR and CDR2 is FQNEAQ in the germline V gene (reference sequence). Here the CDR3 DNA reads TGTGCCAGCTCCGGTCAGGGGGCACGCGGGGAGCTGTTTTTT. Residues: CASSGQGARGELFF. The complete variable domain, with remaining parts taken from reference TRBV7-9 and TRBJ2-2, reads DTGVSQNPRHKITKRGQNVTFRCDPISEHNRLYWYRQTLGQGPEFLTYFQNEAQLEKSRLLSDRFSAERPKGSFSTLEIQRTEQGDSAMYLCASSGQGARGELFFGEGSRLTVL.

The gene calls are TRBV7-2 and TRBJ1-1; D remains unclear. Germline V gene lookup returns CDR1 SGHTA and CDR2 FQGNSA. The CDR3 loop spans 15 amino acids. Trimming removed 9 bases from V and 3 bases from J, with 20 bases in between. The CDR3 reads CASLEGSGLDTEAFF. The CDR3 bases are TGTGCCAGTTTGGAAGGTTCGGGGTTGGACACTGAAGCTTTCTTT. Drawing the rest from reference TRBV7-2 and TRBJ1-1, the complete variable domain is GAGVSQSPSNKVTEKGKDVELRCDPISGHTALYWYRQSLGQGLEFLIYFQGNSAPDKSGLPSDRFSAERTGGSVSTLTIQRTQQEDSAVYLCASLEGSGLDTEAFFGQGTRLTVV.

The V and J genes are TRBV19 and TRBJ2-7, with a tentative D call TRBD1 (6 bases). V was clipped by 5 bases and J by 5 bases, with 22 bases between them. There are 16 residues in the CDR3. CDR1 and CDR2 from the germline V gene are LNHDA and SQIVND (reference sequence). CDR3 sequence: CASSRGHTGLRDEQYF. The CDR3 DNA is TGTGCCAGTAGTCGTGGTCATACAGGGCTTCGGGACGAGCAGTACTTC.

The V and J genes are TRBV5-4 and TRBJ2-2; the match to TRBD1 covers 9 bases. CDR1 SGHNT and CDR2 YYREEE come from the germline V gene (reference sequence). The junction had 4 bases not matched to a gene; V was cut back by 4 bases and J by 3 bases. The CDR3 is 15 amino acids. CDR3 nucleotides: TGTGCCAGCAGCGCGGGACAGGGTGACACCGGGGAGCTGTTTTTT. Residues: CASSAGQGDTGELFF.

This clonotype was seen at least ten times. The V gene is TRBV2, the J gene TRBJ1-5; maybe TRBD1 (6 bases). The CDR3 is 13 amino acids. Between the trimmed V and J ends, which lost 9 bases and 6 bases, there was a span of 15 bases. In germline, CDR1 is SNHLY, CDR2 FYNNEI. The CDR3 coding sequence is TGTGCCAGTAGTCCGGGGGCGCGTCAGCCCCAGCATTTT. Its protein product is CASSPGARQPQHF.

This clonotype has a count of ten or more. V and J are TRBV12-3 or TRBV12-4 and TRBJ2-7, with TRBD1 as a possible D gene (6 bases). This CDR3 has 14 residues. Trimming pared 6 bases from V and 2 bases from J, leaving 14 bases between. The CDR3 spells CASSNRVVAYEQYF. DNA for the CDR3: TGTGCCAGCAGCAACAGGGTCGTGGCCTACGAGCAGTACTTC.

This clonotype was seen more than once but under ten times. The V gene is TRBV6-5, the J gene TRBJ2-5, with TRBD2 identical over 9 bases. This CDR3 contains 15 residues. Germline CDR1 MNHEY, CDR2 SVGAGI. Trimming removed 7 bases from V and 5 bases from J; junction bases left unmatched: 11. CDR3 amino acids: CASTVTSGFGETQYF. The DNA of the CDR3 is TGTGCCAGCACCGTGACTAGCGGTTTCGGGGAGACCCAGTACTTC.

This clonotype came up a few times. This chain joins TRBV10-3 and TRBJ1-5, with unresolved D. V was shortened by 6 bases and J by 4 bases, with 16 bases between the two germline ends. Germline V gene lookup returns CDR1 ENHRY and CDR2 SYGVKD. The CDR3 consists of 15 residues. This CDR3 is CAISDSGSGNQPQHF. The CDR3, as DNA: TGTGCCATCAGCGACTCAGGTAGCGGGAATCAGCCCCAGCATTTT.

This clonotype was seen ten or more times. This sequence joins TRBV24-1 and TRBJ2-2; the match to TRBD1 covers 11 bases. Germline V lookup: CDR1 KGHDR, CDR2 SFDVKD. The CDR3 has 22 residues. With 5 bases clipped from V and 4 bases from J, the junction kept 23 bases outside the gene matches. The CDR3 coding sequence is TGTGCCACCAGTGCCCGACCGGGACAGGGGGAAATGGGCGGGCGTTCCACCGGGGAGCTGTTTTTT. It is translated as CATSARPGQGEMGGRSTGELFF.

This clonotype was detected ten times or more. CDR3 DNA: TGTGCCAGCAGCGAAGGTACTAGCGGCCCCTTAGGGGAGCAGTACTTC. Translated, it gives CASSEGTSGPLGEQYF. J is TRBJ2-7 and V is TRBV7-2, with 8 bases that match TRBD2. Germline assignment: CDR1 SGHTA and CDR2 FQGNSA. Trimming took 5 bases from V and 7 from J; bases not matched to a gene: 16. The CDR3 consists of 16 residues.

Only a few counts were recorded for this clonotype. This sequence joins TRBV12-3 or TRBV12-4 and TRBJ2-7; 9 bases fit TRBD1. V shed 3 bases and J 6 bases; nucleotides not matched to a gene: 9. The CDR3 runs to 15 residues. This chain's CDR3 is CASSFIGTGILEQYF. The CDR3 DNA reads TGTGCCAGCAGTTTTATTGGGACAGGGATTCTCGAGCAGTACTTC.

This clonotype was counted many times. This chain connects TRBV2 to TRBJ1-5; D is possibly TRBD1 (5 bases). The germline gives CDR1 SNHLY, CDR2 FYNNEI. The CDR3 runs 15 residues. V gave up 5 bases and J gave up 4 bases, with 15 bases separating them. The CDR3 here is CASSPYGGGNQPQHF. DNA of the CDR3: TGTGCCAGCAGTCCTTACGGGGGGGGGAATCAGCCCCAGCATTTT.

V is TRBV5-1 and J is TRBJ2-5; TRBD1 agrees at 10 bases. CDR3 length: 15 amino acids. Germline V gives CDR1 SGHRS, CDR2 YFSETQ. With V trimmed by 4 bases and J by 4 bases, 7 bases remained unmatched. This CDR3 reads CASSPGQGFGETQYF. The CDR3 DNA reads TGCGCCAGCAGCCCGGGACAGGGGTTTGGAGAGACCCAGTACTTC.

The sample holds many counts of this clonotype. CDR3 in amino acids: CATSRTTDVSPTQETQYF. The CDR3, as DNA: TGTGCCACCAGCAGAACCACCGACGTGTCACCGACGCAAGAGACCCAGTACTTC. J is TRBJ2-5 and V is TRBV15; D ambiguous. Germline assignment: CDR1 LNHNV and CDR2 YYDKDF (reference sequence). CDR3 length equals 18 residues. Trimming shortened V by 2 bases and J by 2 bases, and 21 bases separated the two germline ends.

This clonotype was counted ten times or more. V is TRBV7-9 and J is TRBJ1-6; D is possibly TRBD1 (5 bases). In germline, CDR1 is SEHNR, CDR2 FQNEAQ (reference sequence). The germline V and J ends were trimmed by 1 base and 10 bases, with 14 bases remaining between them. The CDR3 has 15 amino acids. Written as DNA, the CDR3 is TGTGCCAGCAGCTTAGTAGAAGGGGACTTCTCACCCCTCCACTTT. Its translation is CASSLVEGDFSPLHF.

This clonotype was picked up many times. This chain links TRBV7-2 with TRBJ1-2; D unresolved. Trimming left V 1 base short and J 0 bases short, with 9 bases between. There are 15 residues in the CDR3. CDR1 is SGHTA and CDR2 is FQGNSA in the germline V gene. This CDR3 reads CASSLDIRTNYGYTF. CDR3 coding DNA: TGTGCCAGCAGCTTAGACATTAGGACTAACTATGGCTACACCTTC.